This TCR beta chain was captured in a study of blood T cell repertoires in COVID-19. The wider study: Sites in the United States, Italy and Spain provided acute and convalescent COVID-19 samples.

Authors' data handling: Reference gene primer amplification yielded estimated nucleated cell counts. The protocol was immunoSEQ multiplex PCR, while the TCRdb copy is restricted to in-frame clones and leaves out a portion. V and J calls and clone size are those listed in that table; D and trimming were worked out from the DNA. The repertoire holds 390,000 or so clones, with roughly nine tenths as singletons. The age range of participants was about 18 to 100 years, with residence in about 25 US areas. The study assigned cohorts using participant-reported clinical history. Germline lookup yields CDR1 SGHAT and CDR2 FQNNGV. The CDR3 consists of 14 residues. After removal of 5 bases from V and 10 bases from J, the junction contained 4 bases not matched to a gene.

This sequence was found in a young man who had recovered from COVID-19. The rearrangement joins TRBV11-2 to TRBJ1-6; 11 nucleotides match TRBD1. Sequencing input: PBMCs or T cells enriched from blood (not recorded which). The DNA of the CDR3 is TGTGCCAGCAGCGGACAGGGGGCTGGATCACCCCTCCACTTT. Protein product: CASSGQGAGSPLHF.